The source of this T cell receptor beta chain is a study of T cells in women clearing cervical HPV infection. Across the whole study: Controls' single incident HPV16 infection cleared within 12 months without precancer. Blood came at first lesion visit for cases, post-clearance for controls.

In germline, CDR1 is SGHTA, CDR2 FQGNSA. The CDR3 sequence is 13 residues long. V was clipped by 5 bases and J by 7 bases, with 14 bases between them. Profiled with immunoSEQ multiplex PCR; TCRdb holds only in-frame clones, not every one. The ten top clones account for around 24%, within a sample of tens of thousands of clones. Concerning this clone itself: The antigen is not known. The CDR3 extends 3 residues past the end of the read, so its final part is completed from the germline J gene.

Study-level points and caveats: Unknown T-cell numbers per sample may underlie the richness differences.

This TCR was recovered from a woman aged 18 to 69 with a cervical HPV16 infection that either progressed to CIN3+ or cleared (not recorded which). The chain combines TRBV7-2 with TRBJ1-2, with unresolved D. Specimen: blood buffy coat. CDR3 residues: CASSTDVLGGYTF. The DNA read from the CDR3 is TGTGCCAGCAGCACAGACGTGTTAGGTGGC. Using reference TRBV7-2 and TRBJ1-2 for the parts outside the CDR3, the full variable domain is GAGVSQSPSNKVTEKGKDVELRCDPISGHTALYWYRQSLGQGLEFLIYFQGNSAPDKSGLPSDRFSAERTGGSVSTLTIQRTQQEDSAVYLCASSTDVLGGYTFGSGTRLTVV.